A single sample gave rise to the 10 T cell receptor beta chains below, sequenced in a study of T cells in women clearing cervical HPV infection. TCRdb's table, derived via immunoSEQ multiplex PCR, lists solely in-frame clones and lacks some. Recorded here are fewer than 35,000 clones; the top ten clones represent 4.2%. The material sequenced was blood buffy coat. The receptors here all came from a woman aged 18 to 69 with a cervical HPV16 infection that either progressed to CIN3+ or cleared (not recorded which).

Of note for this clone: The CDR3 end falls 3 residues outside the read, so it is completed with the germline J gene. The chain couples TRBV11-2 to TRBJ2-5; 10 bases map to TRBD1. The germline gives CDR1 SGHAT, CDR2 FQNNGV. Trimming took 0 bases from V and 4 from J; bases not matched to a gene: 2. The CDR3 extends over 15 amino acids. CDR3 amino acids: CASSLDDRGPETQYF. The sequenced part of the CDR3 DNA is TGTGCCAGCAGCTTAGACGACAGGGGGCCAGAGACC.

Concerning this clone itself: The CDR3 end is not reached by the read, which stops 3 residues before it; the germline J gene fills it in. The J gene is TRBJ2-1, the V gene TRBV20-1, with 11 bases matching TRBD2. The CDR3 totals 13 residues. Germline assignment: CDR1 DFQATT and CDR2 SNEGSKA (reference sequence). V was clipped by 3 bases and J by 6 bases; unmatched bases: 1. CDR3: CSASSGGANEQFF. The covered CDR3 bases are TGCAGTGCTAGTAGCGGGGGGGCCAATGAG.

With respect to this clone: The read comes to an end 3 residues before the CDR3 does, leaving the germline J gene to fill in the end. The V and J genes are TRBV20-1 and TRBJ2-6; TRBD1 aligns across 7 bases. CDR1 is DFQATT, CDR2 SNEGSKA, per germline (reference sequence). With V trimmed by 5 bases and J by 1 base, 14 bases remained unmatched. There are 18 residues in the CDR3. The CDR3 reads CSARRPGTVLSGANVLTF. CDR3 DNA (partial): TGCAGTGCTCGCCGGCCTGGGACAGTTCTTTCTGGGGCCAACGTC.

Remarks on this clone: The CDR3 is cut off 3 residues early in the read; its end comes from the germline J gene. The gene calls are TRBV7-9 and TRBJ1-6, with D maybe TRBD1 (5 bases). The CDR3 is 14 residues long. V dropped 6 bases and J dropped 10 bases, with 16 bases sitting between them. Germline assignment: CDR1 SEHNR and CDR2 FQNEAQ (reference sequence). The sequenced part of the CDR3 DNA is TGTGCCAGCAGTCGTTTCCAGGGAAGGTCACCC. Translated, it gives CASSRFQGRSP. The entire CDR3 sequence reads CASSRFQGRSPLHF. Together with reference TRBV7-9 and TRBJ1-6, the CDR3 gives the full variable domain: DTGVSQNPRHKITKRGQNVTFRCDPISEHNRLYWYRQTLGQGPEFLTYFQNEAQLEKSRLLSDRFSAERPKGSFSTLEIQRTEQGDSAMYLCASSRFQGRSPLHFGNGTRLTVT.

As regards this clone: Coverage ceases 3 residues before the CDR3 finishes, and the germline J gene fills in the end. This chain uses TRBV6-1 with TRBJ1-2; D perhaps matches TRBD1 (5 bases). The CDR3 loop spans 13 amino acids. Trimming left V 3 bases short and J 2 bases short, with 7 bases between. The germline V gene has CDR1 MNHNS and CDR2 SASEGT. The CDR3 reads CASSDRVNYGYTF. The sequenced part of the CDR3 DNA is TGTGCCAGCAGTGACAGGGTCAACTATGGC.

The CDR3 bases that were read are TGTGCCAGTAGTATTAACAGGGAGAATTCACCC. Translated: CASSINRENSP. The whole CDR3 reads CASSINRENSPLHF. V gene TRBV19 combines with J gene TRBJ1-6; perhaps TRBD1 as D (6 bases). The sequence runs out 3 residues before the end of the CDR3; the remainder is reconstructed from the germline J gene. Trimming removed 3 bases at V and 7 bases at J, with 10 bases between. CDR1 and CDR2 (germline): LNHDA, SQIVND (reference sequence). The CDR3 loop spans 14 amino acids.

With respect to this clone: From the germline J gene comes the end of the CDR3, since the read stops 3 residues before it. The rearrangement joins TRBV7-2 to TRBJ2-4; D may match TRBD1 or TRBD2 (5 bases each). The CDR3 contains 15 residues. CDR1 and CDR2 from the germline V gene are SGHTA and FQGNSA. V shed 2 bases and J shed 6 bases, with 14 bases lying between them. Partial CDR3 DNA: TGTGCCAGCAGCTTAACAGGAGGACCGGGAAACATT. This sequence encodes CASSLTGGPGNI. The entire CDR3 protein is CASSLTGGPGNIQYF.

Concerning this clone itself: The read halts 3 residues ahead of the CDR3 end, with the missing end drawn from the germline J gene. The chain couples TRBV7-2 to TRBJ2-7, with 8 bases fitting TRBD1. CDR3 length: 14 residues. The V gene end was trimmed by 2 bases and the J gene end by 5 bases; junction bases not matched to a gene: 5. The germline V gene has CDR1 SGHTA and CDR2 FQGNSA. Partial CDR3 DNA: TGTGCCAGCAGCTTAATTACAGGGGGTGACGAG. Protein: CASSLITGGDE. In full, the CDR3 is CASSLITGGDEQYF. The full variable domain, its missing parts supplied by reference TRBV7-2 and TRBJ2-7, is GAGVSQSPSNKVTEKGKDVELRCDPISGHTALYWYRQSLGQGLEFLIYFQGNSAPDKSGLPSDRFSAERTGGSVSTLTIQRTQQEDSAVYLCASSLITGGDEQYFGPGTRLTVT.

With regard to this clone: The read terminates 3 residues ahead of where the CDR3 ends, so the germline J gene completes it. The chain has TRBV5-1 and TRBJ2-5; D unclear. Germline V CDR1 and CDR2: SGHRS, YFSETQ. V shed 0 bases and J shed 1 base, with 4 bases lying between them. The CDR3 is 13 amino acids. CDR3 in amino acids: CASSLEGQETQYF. The covered CDR3 bases are TGCGCCAGCAGCTTGGAGGGCCAAGAGACC. The full variable domain, its missing parts supplied by reference TRBV5-1 and TRBJ2-5, is KAGVTQTPRYLIKTRGQQVTLSCSPISGHRSVSWYQQTPGQGLQFLFEYFSETQRNKGNFPGRFSGRQFSNSRSEMNVSTLELGDSALYLCASSLEGQETQYFGPGTRLLVL.

Of note for this clone: From the germline J gene comes the end of the CDR3, since the read stops 3 residues before it. The genes are TRBV19 and TRBJ2-6; 8 positions agree with TRBD2. The CDR3 consists of 20 residues. Germline-derived CDR1 and CDR2 are LNHDA and SQIVND (reference sequence). V trimming: 3 bases; J trimming: 5 bases; junction bases outside the gene matches: 18. The covered CDR3 bases are TGTGCCAGTAGTATCGGTTCGGGGGGGCGACCTCTCCCTCGGGCCAACGTC. This encodes CASSIGSGGRPLPRANV. The full CDR3 protein reads CASSIGSGGRPLPRANVLTF.